This T cell receptor beta chain originates from a study of cytomegalovirus exposure and HLA in healthy donors. Remarks on this clone: What it recognizes is unknown.

Findings and caveats of the study: Later work found that TCR association rates differed between HLA loci; DRB1 had the most and HLA-C the fewest.

This PCR relied on a set of 60 Vbeta primers and 13 Jbeta primers. Assay: immunoSEQ multiplex PCR; the TCRdb copy retains only in-frame clones and omits some. Of around 250,000 clones in the sample, about 80% were seen once. This receptor was obtained from a woman aged 60-75 years in good health and CMV-seropositive. Sample: PBMCs.

The CDR3 DNA is TGTGCCAGCAGCCCCAGTGGGGGCGCCTCTTATGGCTACACCTTC. This translates into CASSPSGGASYGYTF. This chain connects TRBV7-9 to TRBJ1-2; possible D gene TRBD1, 6 bases. CDR1 SEHNR and CDR2 FQNEAQ come from the germline V gene (reference sequence). This CDR3 is built from 15 residues. Trimming shortened V by 5 bases and J by 5 bases, and 18 bases separated the two germline ends.